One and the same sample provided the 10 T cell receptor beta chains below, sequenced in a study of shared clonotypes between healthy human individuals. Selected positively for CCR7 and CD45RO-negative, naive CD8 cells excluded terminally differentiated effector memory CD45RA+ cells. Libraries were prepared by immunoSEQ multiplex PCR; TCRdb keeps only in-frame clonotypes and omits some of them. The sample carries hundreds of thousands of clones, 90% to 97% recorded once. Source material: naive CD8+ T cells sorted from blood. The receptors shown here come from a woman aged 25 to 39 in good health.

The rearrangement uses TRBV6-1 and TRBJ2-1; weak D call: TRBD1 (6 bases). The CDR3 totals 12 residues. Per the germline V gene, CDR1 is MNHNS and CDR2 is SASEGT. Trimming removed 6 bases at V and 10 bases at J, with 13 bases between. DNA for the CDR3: TGTGCCAGCAGCGGTACAGGGAGAGAGCAGTTCTTC. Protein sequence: CASSGTGREQFF.

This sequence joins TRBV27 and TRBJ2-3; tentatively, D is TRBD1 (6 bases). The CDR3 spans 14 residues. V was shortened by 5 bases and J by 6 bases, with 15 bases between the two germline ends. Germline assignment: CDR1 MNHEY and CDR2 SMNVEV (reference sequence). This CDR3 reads CASSMTGGSDTQYF. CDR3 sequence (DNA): TGTGCCAGCAGTATGACAGGAGGAAGCGATACGCAGTATTTT.

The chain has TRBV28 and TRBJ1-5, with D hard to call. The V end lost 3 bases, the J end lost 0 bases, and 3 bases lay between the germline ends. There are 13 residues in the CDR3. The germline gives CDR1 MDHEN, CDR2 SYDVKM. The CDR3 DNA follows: TGTGCCAGCAGTTTTATTAGCAATCAGCCCCAGCATTTT. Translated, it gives CASSFISNQPQHF.

This CDR3 reads CASSVEEWDSGANVLTF. In DNA, the CDR3 is TGTGCCAGCAGCGTAGAAGAGTGGGATTCTGGGGCCAACGTCCTGACTTTC. The chain has TRBV9 and TRBJ2-6; D not certain. Germline V gives CDR1 SGDLS, CDR2 YYNGEE. The CDR3 has 17 amino acids. The ends were cut back, 0 bases at V and 1 base at J, with 11 bases in the middle.

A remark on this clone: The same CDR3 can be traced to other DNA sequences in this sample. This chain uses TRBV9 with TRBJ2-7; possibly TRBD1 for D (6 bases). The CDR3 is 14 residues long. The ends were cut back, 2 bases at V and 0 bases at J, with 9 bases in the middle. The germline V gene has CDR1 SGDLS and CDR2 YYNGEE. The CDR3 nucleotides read TGTGCCAGCAGCGTGTCAGGGGCCTCCTACGAGCAGTACTTC. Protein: CASSVSGASYEQYF.

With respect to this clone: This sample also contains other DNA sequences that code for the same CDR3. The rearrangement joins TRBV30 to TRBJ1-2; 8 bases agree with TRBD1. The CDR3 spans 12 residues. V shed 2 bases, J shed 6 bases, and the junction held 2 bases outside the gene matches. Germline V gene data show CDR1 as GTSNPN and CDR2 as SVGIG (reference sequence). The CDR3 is CAWSQGADGYTF. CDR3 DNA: TGTGCCTGGAGTCAGGGGGCGGATGGCTACACCTTC.

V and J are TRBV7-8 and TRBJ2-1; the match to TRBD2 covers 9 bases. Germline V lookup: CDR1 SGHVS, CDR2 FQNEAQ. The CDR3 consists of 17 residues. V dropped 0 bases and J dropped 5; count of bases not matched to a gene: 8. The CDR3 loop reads CASSLARDASGDNEQFF. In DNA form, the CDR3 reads TGTGCCAGCAGCTTAGCACGAGACGCTAGCGGGGACAATGAGCAGTTCTTC.

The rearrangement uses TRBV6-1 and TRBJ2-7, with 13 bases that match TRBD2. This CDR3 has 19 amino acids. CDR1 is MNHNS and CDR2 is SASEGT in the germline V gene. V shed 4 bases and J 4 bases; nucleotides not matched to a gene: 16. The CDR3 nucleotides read TGTGCCAGCAGTGCCGACAGGGGTCCCGGACTAGCGGGAGTGTACGAGCAGTACTTC. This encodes CASSADRGPGLAGVYEQYF.

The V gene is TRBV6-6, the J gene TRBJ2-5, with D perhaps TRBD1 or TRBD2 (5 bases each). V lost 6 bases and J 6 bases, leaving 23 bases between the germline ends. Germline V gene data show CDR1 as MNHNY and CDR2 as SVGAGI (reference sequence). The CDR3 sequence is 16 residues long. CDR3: CASSHKGTRPGKTQYF. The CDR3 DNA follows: TGTGCCAGCAGCCACAAGGGGACCCGCCCCGGGAAGACCCAGTACTTC.

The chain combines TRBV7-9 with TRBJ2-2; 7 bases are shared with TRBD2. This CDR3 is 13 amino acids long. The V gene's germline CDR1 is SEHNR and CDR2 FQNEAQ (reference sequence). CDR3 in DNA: TGTGTCTGGGAGGGCCGACACACCGGGGAGCTGTTTTTT. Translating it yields CVWEGRHTGELFF. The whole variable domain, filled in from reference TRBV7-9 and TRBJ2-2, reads DTGVSQNPRHKITKRGQNVTFRCDPISEHNRLYWYRQTLGQGPEFLTYFQNEAQLEKSRLLSDRFSAERPKGSFSTLEIQRTEQGDSAMYLCVWEGRHTGELFFGEGSRLTVL.